These 27 T cell receptor beta chains share one sample of origin, sequenced in a study of blood T cells in healthy people across ages. Combining a sample-barcoded 5' primer with a J-beta primer mix, a second PCR ran for roughly 7 to 11 cycles. MiXCR, run by TCRdb on the 5' RACE reads, gives a single entry per CDR3 protein. The sample yields some 640,000 distinct CDR3 sequences, around 31% seen once. Input material: blood. The origin of the receptors is a woman older than 75 in good health.

This clonotype was counted at least ten times. The chain employs TRBV29-1 and TRBJ2-7; the D is unclear. CDR1 is SQVTM, CDR2 ANQGSEA, per germline. V was pared by 5 bases and J by 3 bases, with 11 bases between. This CDR3 has 12 amino acids. The CDR3 nucleotides read TGCAGCGTTCAGGCGGCGAACTACGAGCAGTACTTC. Protein sequence: CSVQAANYEQYF.

With respect to this clonotype: The junction shows a germline mismatch at one end, possibly a read error. The chain couples TRBV25-1 to TRBJ2-5; weak D call: TRBD1 (6 bases). The germline gives CDR1 MGHDK, CDR2 SYGVNS. CDR3 length: 15 residues. Here the CDR3 reads CASSDNRDYQATQYF. DNA of the CDR3: TGTGCTAGCAGTGATAACAGGGATTACCAAGCGACCCAGTACTTC.

The rearrangement links TRBV3-1 to TRBJ1-5, with D unclear. The CDR3 runs to 14 residues. CDR1 is LGHDT, CDR2 YNNKEL, per germline (reference sequence). V lost 1 base to trimming and J lost 9 bases, with 13 bases between them. The CDR3 spells CASSQARGILPQHF. The CDR3 nucleotides are TGTGCCAGCAGCCAAGCTCGGGGAATTCTGCCCCAGCATTTT.

In this sample, this clonotype turned up many times. The chain is built from TRBV7-8 and TRBJ2-3; 14 positions agree with TRBD2. Germline lookup yields CDR1 SGHVS and CDR2 FQNEAQ. Trimming removed 5 bases from V and 5 bases from J; junction bases left unmatched: 9. The length of the CDR3 is 17 residues. In DNA, the CDR3 is TGTGCCAGCAGCCCTCCCGGACTAGCGGGGGGTAGAGATACGCAGTATTTT. It encodes CASSPPGLAGGRDTQYF. The complete variable domain, with remaining parts taken from reference TRBV7-8 and TRBJ2-3, reads GAGVSQSPRYKVAKRGQDVALRCDPISGHVSLFWYQQALGQGPEFLTYFQNEAQLDKSGLPSDRFFAERPEGSVSTLKIQRTQQEDSAVYLCASSPPGLAGGRDTQYFGPGTRLTVL.

The V call is TRBV20-1, the J call TRBJ1-5, with TRBD1 matching 8 bases. The CDR3 runs 14 residues. In germline, CDR1 is DFQATT, CDR2 SNEGSKA (reference sequence). V was clipped by 7 bases and J by 5 bases; unmatched bases: 10. Here the CDR3 reads CSVTGGAGDQPQHF. Written as DNA, the CDR3 is TGCAGTGTCACAGGGGGGGCGGGGGATCAGCCCCAGCATTTT.

This clonotype was detected a few times. The chain couples TRBV2 to TRBJ2-1, with D possibly matching TRBD1 (7 bases). Germline V gene lookup returns CDR1 SNHLY and CDR2 FYNNEI. V was cut by 5 bases and J by 2 bases, with 25 bases left in between. The CDR3 extends over 19 amino acids. CDR3 amino acids: CASSSTGPGGQETYNEQFF. CDR3 coding DNA: TGTGCCAGCAGTTCAACCGGGCCAGGGGGGCAGGAGACCTACAATGAGCAGTTCTTC.

J is TRBJ2-2 and V is TRBV5-1; 8 nucleotides line up with TRBD1. Germline V gene data show CDR1 as SGHRS and CDR2 as YFSETQ. The junction had 4 bases not matched to a gene; V was cut back by 4 bases and J by 5 bases. This CDR3 contains 14 residues. In DNA form, the CDR3 reads TGCGCCAGCAGCCGGGACAGGCGGACCGGGGAGCTGTTTTTT. It codes for CASSRDRRTGELFF.

This clonotype has ten or more counts. The V call is TRBV7-6, the J call TRBJ2-5, with 15 bases that match TRBD2. The germline V gene has CDR1 SGHVS and CDR2 FNYEAQ. The ends lost 4 bases at V and 1 base at J; junction bases unmatched: 13. This CDR3 contains 20 residues. The CDR3 coding sequence is TGTGCCAGCAGCTCCTGGACTAGCGGGGGGGCAAATTCCTTCCAAGAGACCCAGTACTTC. This sequence encodes CASSSWTSGGANSFQETQYF.

The chain has TRBV28 and TRBJ1-3, with D perhaps matching TRBD1 (5 bases). This CDR3 region has 15 residues. The germline CDR1 and CDR2 sequences are MDHEN and SYDVKM. V was pared by 5 bases and J by 3 bases, with 14 bases between. As DNA, the CDR3 is TGTGCCAGCAGTCCTCCGACAGTAGGTGGAAACACCATATATTTT. Translating gives CASSPPTVGGNTIYF.

This clonotype was counted ten times or more. The chain combines TRBV20-1 with TRBJ2-4; TRBD1 matches at 10 bases. Trimming at V came to 0 bases and at J to 9 bases, leaving 8 bases not matched to a gene. This CDR3 comprises 15 residues. Germline loops: CDR1 DFQATT, CDR2 SNEGSKA (reference sequence). Written as DNA, the CDR3 is TGCAGTGCTAGAGATATTGGGACAGGGGTGATCATTCAGTACTTC. It translates to CSARDIGTGVIIQYF.

The sample holds one count of this clonotype. A much bigger clone sits one base away, suggesting this may be a read error. The chain is built from TRBV6-2 or TRBV6-3 and TRBJ2-1, with 9 nucleotides matching TRBD2. The assigned J gene may be wrong: the sequence end matches TRBJ2-7 better. This CDR3 comprises 14 residues. From germline, CDR1 is MNHEY and CDR2 SVGEGT. The CDR3 DNA sequence: TGTGCCAGCATTCTCGCGGGGGGGTCTAATGAGCAGTACTTC. It is translated as CASILAGGSNEQYF.

The table lists this clonotype with a few counts. V is TRBV19 and J is TRBJ2-6; D uncertain. Deletions cut 5 bases from V and 0 bases from J, with 14 bases between. The germline V gene has CDR1 LNHDA and CDR2 SQIVND (reference sequence). This CDR3 contains 17 residues. The CDR3 loop reads CASSPDAVLSGANVLTF. As DNA, the CDR3 is TGTGCCAGTAGTCCAGACGCAGTACTCTCTGGGGCCAACGTCCTGACTTTC.

This clonotype occurred many times. The V and J genes are TRBV20-1 and TRBJ2-5, with D perhaps TRBD1 (5 bases). Germline loops: CDR1 DFQATT, CDR2 SNEGSKA (reference sequence). V was trimmed by 5 bases and J by 4 bases, leaving 14 bases between them. This CDR3 has 13 residues. The CDR3 is CSAAQVIGETQYF. The DNA for the CDR3 is TGCAGTGCTGCACAGGTTATTGGAGAGACCCAGTACTTC.

The DNA of the CDR3 is TGCGCCAGCAGCTTTTTTTACGGTCCACGCTACGAGCAGTACTTC. Protein product: CASSFFYGPRYEQYF. The rearrangement joins TRBV5-1 to TRBJ2-7; no definite D call. The CDR3 contains 15 residues. CDR1 is SGHRS, CDR2 YFSETQ, per germline. The V end lost 2 bases, the J end lost 3 bases, and 15 bases lay between the germline ends.

About this clonotype: One junction end disagrees with the germline gene, perhaps due to a read error. This chain links TRBV20-1 with TRBJ2-1, with D perhaps matching TRBD2 (5 bases). This CDR3 has 14 amino acids. Germline V CDR1 and CDR2: DFQATT, SNEGSKA (reference sequence). The CDR3 is CSARGAVSYSEQFF. In DNA, the CDR3 is TGCAGTGCTAGAGGAGCGGTCTCCTACAGTGAGCAGTTCTTC.

This clonotype turned up a few times. The V and J genes are TRBV6-2 or TRBV6-3 and TRBJ2-2; TRBD2 might be the D (5 bases). The V end lost 0 bases, the J end lost 2 bases, and 7 bases lay between the germline ends. Per the germline V gene, CDR1 is MNHEY and CDR2 is SVGEGT. This CDR3 has 15 amino acids. CDR3 protein: CASSYSRLNTGELFF. CDR3 DNA: TGTGCCAGCAGTTACTCAAGACTAAACACCGGGGAGCTGTTTTTT.

The chain couples TRBV9 to TRBJ1-1; D is unclear. The CDR3 is 15 residues long. Germline CDR1 reads SGDLS; CDR2 reads YYNGEE. With 3 bases removed from V and 3 bases from J, the gap between germline ends came to 15 bases. CDR3 nucleotides: TGTGCCAGCAGCGCACCCGGGTCCAGGTACACTGAAGCTTTCTTT. Translated: CASSAPGSRYTEAFF.

This chain uses TRBV7-9 with TRBJ2-3, with 7 nucleotides matching TRBD1. The CDR3 sequence is 15 residues long. J gave up 3 bases and V 3 bases, and 6 bases lay outside the gene matches. CDR1 is SEHNR, CDR2 FQNEAQ, per germline (reference sequence). The CDR3 is CASSLRQGYTDTQYF. CDR3 coding DNA: TGTGCCAGCAGCTTGCGACAGGGATATACAGATACGCAGTATTTT.

The CDR3 coding sequence is TGTGCCAGCAGCCAAGAAGCCAGGCCGAACACTGAAGCTTTCTTT. Its translation: CASSQEARPNTEAFF. This chain links TRBV3-1 with TRBJ1-1; D not resolved. V was shortened by 0 bases and J by 1 base, with 9 bases between the two germline ends. Germline lookup yields CDR1 LGHDT and CDR2 YNNKEL (reference sequence). CDR3 size: 15 residues.

The rearrangement joins TRBV28 to TRBJ2-5, with 9 bases identical to TRBD2. The V gene's germline CDR1 is MDHEN and CDR2 SYDVKM. The J segment lost 5 bases and the V segment lost 3 bases, leaving 7 bases of the junction unmatched. This CDR3 region has 15 residues. The DNA of the CDR3 is TGTGCCAGCAGTTTTCGGCGGGGGGGCATCGAGACCCAGTACTTC. This sequence encodes CASSFRRGGIETQYF.

Regarding this clonotype: A clone one base away is much larger, so this may be a read error. The CDR3 DNA reads TGTGCCAGCAGCTCCAATCGGGGGGGCGGGGGGCACAATGAGCAGTACTTC. As protein: CASSSNRGGGGHNEQYF. The rearrangement links TRBV7-9 to TRBJ2-5; 8 bases match TRBD2. V lost 4 bases and J lost 11; bases outside the gene matches: 21. Per the germline V gene, CDR1 is SEHNR and CDR2 is FQNEAQ (reference sequence). CDR3 length: 17 amino acids.

This clonotype came up a few times. This may come from a read error, since a much larger clone is one base off. The genes are TRBV6-1 and TRBJ2-5; tentatively, D is TRBD2 (5 bases). There are 15 residues in the CDR3. CDR1 MNHNS and CDR2 SASEGT come from the germline V gene. The CDR3 region has the DNA TGTGCCATCAGTGTTGACTCTGGGAGACTGGAGACCCAGTACTTC. Protein product: CAISVDSGRLETQYF.

A few counts support this clonotype. A much larger clone lies a single base off, so this may be a read error. The genes are TRBV20-1 and TRBJ1-2, with TRBD1 as a possible D gene (5 bases). Germline lookup yields CDR1 DFQATT and CDR2 SNEGSKA (reference sequence). This CDR3 is 14 amino acids long. The CDR3 sequence: CSARDPGVGYGHTF. As DNA, the CDR3 is TGCAGTGCTAGAGATCCGGGGGTAGGCTATGGCCACACCTTC.

V and J are TRBV6-2 or TRBV6-3 and TRBJ2-5, with 12 bases aligning to TRBD2. This CDR3 has 17 residues. With 0 bases clipped from V and 5 bases from J, the junction kept 7 bases outside the gene matches. Germline lookup yields CDR1 MNHEY and CDR2 SVGEGT. CDR3 sequence: CASSYSLAGGPRETQYF. The CDR3 nucleotides read TGTGCCAGCAGTTACTCTCTAGCGGGGGGGCCCAGGGAGACCCAGTACTTC.

This clonotype showed up many times. The rearrangement joins TRBV3-1 to TRBJ1-6; a possible D gene is TRBD1 (5 bases). CDR1 is LGHDT, CDR2 YNNKEL, per germline (reference sequence). The V and J ends lost 1 base and 7 bases respectively, with 11 bases between them. The CDR3 is made up of 15 amino acids. The CDR3 here is CASSQGDEWNSPLHF. CDR3 DNA: TGTGCCAGCAGCCAAGGGGACGAGTGGAATTCACCCCTCCACTTT.

The CDR3 here is CSVSDRPTYTF. The CDR3 nucleotides are TGCAGCGTCTCCGACAGGCCTACCTACACCTTC. The chain recombines TRBV29-1 with TRBJ1-2; tentative D call: TRBD1 (6 bases). V lost 6 bases, J lost 10 bases, and 15 bases lay in between. Germline CDR1 reads SQVTM; CDR2 reads ANQGSEA. This CDR3 has 11 amino acids.

In this sample, this clonotype turned up a few times. Being one base from a much bigger clone, this may be a read error. V gene TRBV12-3 or TRBV12-4 combines with J gene TRBJ2-7; D remains ambiguous. V was trimmed by 8 bases and J by 7 bases, leaving 9 bases between them. This CDR3 has 10 amino acids. CDR3 sequence (DNA): TGTGCCAGCGCTCACAATGAGCAGTACTTC. It codes for CASAHNEQYF.